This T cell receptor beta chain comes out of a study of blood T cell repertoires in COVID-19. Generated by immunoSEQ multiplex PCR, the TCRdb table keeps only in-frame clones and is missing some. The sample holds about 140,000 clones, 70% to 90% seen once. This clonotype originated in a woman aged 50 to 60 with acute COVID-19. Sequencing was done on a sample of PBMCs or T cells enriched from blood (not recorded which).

The CDR3: CASSFSTSGSASYNEQFF. CDR3 bases: TGTGCCAGCAGCTTTTCCACTAGCGGGAGTGCTAGCTACAATGAGCAGTTCTTC. The rearrangement uses TRBV5-4 and TRBJ2-1, with 11 nucleotides matching TRBD2. CDR1 is SGHNT and CDR2 is YYREEE in the germline V gene (reference sequence). The CDR3 extends over 18 amino acids. V lost 2 bases, J lost 3 bases, and 10 bases stayed unmatched.